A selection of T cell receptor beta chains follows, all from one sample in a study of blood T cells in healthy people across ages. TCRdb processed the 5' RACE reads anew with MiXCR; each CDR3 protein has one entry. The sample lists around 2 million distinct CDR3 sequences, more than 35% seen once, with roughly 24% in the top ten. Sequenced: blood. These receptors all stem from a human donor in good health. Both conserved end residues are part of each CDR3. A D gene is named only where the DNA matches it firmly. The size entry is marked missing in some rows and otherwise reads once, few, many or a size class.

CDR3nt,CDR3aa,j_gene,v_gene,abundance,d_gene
TGTGCCAGCCTTGGGCGATGGGCCTATGGCTGCACCTTC,CASLGRWAYGCTF,TRBJ1-2,TRBV28,few,-
TGTGCCAGCAGCTTAGGGTCGGGATTTAATGAAAAACTGTTTTTT,CASSLGSGFNEKLFF,TRBJ1-4,TRBV7-2,-,-
TGCGCCAGCAGCTTGGATGGGGCTACCCAAGAGACCCAGTACTTC,CASSLDGATQETQYF,TRBJ2-5,TRBV5-1,-,-
TGCAGTGCTAGTAGGGCTAGCGGGGGGGCAGTCAAAGAGACCCAGTACTTC,CSASRASGGAVKETQYF,TRBJ2-5,TRBV20-1,-,TRBD2
TGCAGCGTTGAAGCCCCAGGGGGACACCAGGACACAGATACGCAGTATTTT,CSVEAPGGHQDTDTQYF,TRBJ2-3,TRBV29-1,-,TRBD1
TGCGCCAGCAGTACGTCAGGGAGAAATGATAATTCACCCCTCCACTTT,CASSTSGRNDNSPLHF,TRBJ1-6,TRBV5-1,few,-
TGTGCCAGCAGCTTAGAGGAAGACGGTGAGCAGTTCTTC,CASSLEEDGEQFF,TRBJ2-1,TRBV7-2,-,-
TGCGCCAGCAGCATGGGCCACCAGGGGTCCTACAATGAGCAGTTCTTC,CASSMGHQGSYNEQFF,TRBJ2-1,TRBV5-1,-,-
TGTGCCAGCAGCTTTCGACAGAGTTTCTCCTACGAGCAGTACTTC,CASSFRQSFSYEQYF,TRBJ2-7,TRBV3-1,-,-
TGTGCCAGCAGCCCTATGGCAGCGGGGGTAAGCGAGCAGTACTTC,CASSPMAAGVSEQYF,TRBJ2-7,TRBV4-2,few,TRBD2
TGTGCCGGCAGCGAACCTCAGGTGCGGGGGGCTTACAATGAGCAGTACTTC,CAGSEPQVRGAYNEQYF,TRBJ2-4,TRBV7-2,-,TRBD2
TGTGCCAGCAGTTTATATACCCTGGGACTAGCGGGGGGGAATGAGCAGTTCTTC,CASSLYTLGLAGGNEQFF,TRBJ2-1,TRBV27,-,TRBD2
TGTGCCAGCAGCTTAGGTCTGACAGAAGAGACCCAGTACTTC,CASSLGLTEETQYF,TRBJ2-5,TRBV7-8,-,-
TGCGCCAGCAGCCAAGATATCCCCAGGTTGAACACTGAAGCTTTCTTT,CASSQDIPRLNTEAFF,TRBJ1-1,TRBV4-3,-,-
TGTGCCAGCAGCTTAGAGAGCAGATTCTCTGGGGCCAACGTCCTGACTTTC,CASSLESRFSGANVLTF,TRBJ2-6,TRBV7-2,many,-
TGTGCCAGCAGACCCCTGGGGCGGGAGACCCAGTACTTC,CASRPLGRETQYF,TRBJ2-5,TRBV7-2,-,-
TGTGCCAGCAGCGCCGAACGAAATTGGAACAATGAGCAGTTCTTC,CASSAERNWNNEQFF,TRBJ2-1,TRBV11-3,few,-
TGTGCCAGCAGCGTAGAATTAGCGCCGGGGGGAGATACGCAGTATTTT,CASSVELAPGGDTQYF,TRBJ2-3,TRBV9,-,TRBD2
TGTGCCATCAGTGATAACTATGGCTACACCTTC,CAISDNYGYTF,TRBJ1-2,TRBV10-3,-,-
TGTGCCAGCAGCTTAGGAGTTGTCAGTTCCACAGATACGCAGTATTTT,CASSLGVVSSTDTQYF,TRBJ2-3,TRBV7-9,-,-
TGTGCCAGCAGCTTCCTAGCGGGGGTCTACGAGCAGTACTTC,CASSFLAGVYEQYF,TRBJ2-7,TRBV11-2,-,TRBD2
TGTGCCAGCAGCTCGGGACTAGCGGGGTTGGGTGAGCAGTTCTTC,CASSSGLAGLGEQFF,TRBJ2-1,TRBV7-8,-,TRBD2
TGCGCCAGCAGCCACGGCGGGGTAGCGGGGGTTCAAGAGACCCAGTACTTC,CASSHGGVAGVQETQYF,TRBJ2-5,TRBV5-1,-,TRBD2
TGTGCAGAGCAGGGTCGGTCGAGCTCAGCGGATACGCAGTATTTT,CAEQGRSSSADTQYF,TRBJ2-3,TRBV7-9,-,-
TGCAGTGCTAGTCCGTTTGGGGGCCACACGTACGAGCAGTACTTC,CSASPFGGHTYEQYF,TRBJ2-7,TRBV20-1,few,-
TGCAGTGCTGAGACAGGGGTTCGTCCCGATTTCGCCAAAAACATTCAGTACTTC,CSAETGVRPDFAKNIQYF,TRBJ2-4,TRBV20-1,few,TRBD1
TGCAGTGCTATCGAGACGGGGGGGGATCAGCCCCAGCATTTT,CSAIETGGDQPQHF,TRBJ1-5,TRBV20-1,-,-
TGCAGTGCTAGACTCCGGGACAGGGTCACCGGGGAGCTGTTTTTT,CSARLRDRVTGELFF,TRBJ2-2,TRBV20-1,-,TRBD1